The sequence of this T cell receptor (beta chain) was determined in a study of blood T cell repertoires in COVID-19. About the research overall: COVID-19 samples, acute and convalescent, were from the United States, Italy and Spain. Sources were T cells, B-cell-depleted T cells, or PBMCs; the material itself was cDNA or gDNA.

Original processing methods: Estimated nucleated cell counts came from reference gene primer amplification. Method: immunoSEQ multiplex PCR; TCRdb's copy keeps in-frame clones and lacks some. The DNA was the basis for D and trimming; V, J and clone size are from that table. This table holds fewer than 250,000 clones, about four fifths found once. This clone was seen once. This sequence was found in a man aged 50 to 60 with acute or convalescent COVID-19. The source material was peripheral blood.

CDR3 sequence: CSASNLAAYNEQFF. As DNA, the CDR3 is TGCAGTGCTAGTAATCTAGCGGCCTACAATGAGCAGTTCTTC. The chain combines TRBV20-1 with TRBJ2-1; TRBD2 agrees at 7 bases. J gave up 2 bases and V 3 bases, and 4 bases lay outside the gene matches. The CDR3 sequence is 14 residues long. Germline V gene data show CDR1 as DFQATT and CDR2 as SNEGSKA (reference sequence).